Included here is one TCR beta chain sequence, with context. Antigen specificity is unknown. The sample is drawn from a study of cytomegalovirus exposure and HLA in healthy donors. Study findings and constraints: A later analysis reportedly found that, within productive TCRs, an Asian-associated ancestry cluster had fewer N-insertions than the mean observed across the approximately 660 donors. Presence/absence analyses took donor sequencing depth as roughly uniform. With later analysis, a missense DCLRE1C variant became linked to TCR beta V- and J-gene trimming.

After removal of 6 bases from V and 4 bases from J, the junction contained 6 bases not matched to a gene. The germline V gene has CDR1 SNHLY and CDR2 FYNNEI. This CDR3 is 14 amino acids long. Primers: 60 Vbeta forward and 13 Jbeta reverse. The assay was immunoSEQ multiplex PCR, and TCRdb's table has in-frame clones only and misses some. Here the sample spans 150,000 to 200,000 clones, about 68% being singletons. The chain combines TRBV2 with TRBJ1-5, with TRBD1 matching 7 bases. The receptor was isolated from a female donor in good health and CMV-seronegative. The sequencing sample was made of PBMCs. This CDR3 is CASRGDSQNQPQHF. In DNA form, the CDR3 reads TGTGCCAGCAGGGGGGACAGCCAAAATCAGCCCCAGCATTTT.